This T cell receptor (beta chain) was captured in a study of blood T cell repertoires in COVID-19. During active infection, Seattle patients enrolled and were then monitored through disease. Sequenced by immunoSEQ multiplex PCR; TCRdb stores in-frame clones only, minus some. Of a few hundred thousand clones listed, approximately 88% are singletons. Trimming left V 1 base short and J 8 bases short, with 11 bases between. This CDR3 is built from 14 residues. CDR1 is MNHNS and CDR2 is SASEGT in the germline V gene. The TCR sequence derives from a woman aged 45-65 years with COVID-19, enrolled during active disease. The V gene is TRBV6-1, the J gene TRBJ1-4; D is uncertain. Sequences were obtained from peripheral blood. CDR3 nucleotides: TGTGCCAGCAGTGAAGGCCAGGTTTCCGAAAAACTGTTTTTT. Protein sequence: CASSEGQVSEKLFF.